This TCR beta chain was sequenced during a study of T cells in Graves' hyperthyroidism and ophthalmopathy. RNA transcripts gave rise to amplified TCR beta CDR3 regions. First-round RT-PCR targeting the TCR CDR3 was performed with the HTBI primer set. TCRdb fed the multiplex PCR reads into MiXCR, producing one record per CDR3 protein. The sample has hundreds of thousands of distinct CDR3 sequences; approximately 42% are singletons. As concerns this clonotype: What it binds is unknown.

Study outcomes and limitations: Ophthalmopathy was separated from stable hyperthyroidism by a 13 V-J model. Most clonotypes expanded in the thyroid (above 0.001) were also present in blood. Ophthalmopathy, which appeared later, was predicted by the model a median roughly 6.6 months before onset.

Germline trimming cut 6 bases from V and 4 bases from J; bases unmatched to any gene: 8. Germline lookup yields CDR1 SNHLY and CDR2 FYNNEI. The CDR3 consists of 15 residues. The clonotype comes from an adult man with Graves' disease, either hyperthyroidism or ophthalmopathy (not recorded which). Specimen: peripheral blood or thyroid tissue (not recorded which). The rearrangement uses TRBV2 and TRBJ2-5, with 10 bases identical to TRBD1. In nucleotides, the CDR3 is TGTGCCAGCAGGACGAGGACAGGGGGGCGAGAGACCCAGTACTTC. It specifies CASRTRTGGRETQYF.